The 29 T cell receptor beta chains below were found in one sample sequenced in a study of cytomegalovirus exposure and HLA in healthy donors. TCRdb's table, derived via immunoSEQ multiplex PCR, lists solely in-frame clones and lacks some. The data hold tens of thousands of clones, with 85% to 95% observed a single time. The source material was PBMCs. These receptors all come from a man aged 18 to 29 in good health and CMV-seronegative.

As to this clone: The sample carries other DNA sequences with the same CDR3. The chain is built from TRBV6-5 and TRBJ2-7, with 7 bases matching TRBD1. The trim removed 0 bases at V and 1 base at J, leaving 3 bases unmatched. CDR3 length equals 15 residues. Germline CDR1 is MNHEY and CDR2 is SVGAGI. The CDR3 sequence is CASSYSGTESYEQYF. CDR3 in DNA: TGTGCCAGCAGTTACTCGGGGACAGAGTCCTACGAGCAGTACTTC.

This clone came up once. The chain links TRBV5-4 to TRBJ1-6, with TRBD1 matching 7 bases. V dropped 3 bases and J dropped 5; count of bases not matched to a gene: 8. The CDR3 contains 16 residues. Germline loops: CDR1 SGHNT, CDR2 YYREEE (reference sequence). The CDR3 nucleotides are TGTGCCAGCAGCTCACCTCCGGGACAGCATAATTCACCCCTCCACTTT. It codes for CASSSPPGQHNSPLHF.

The chain links TRBV6-6 to TRBJ1-2; a weak D match, TRBD1 (5 bases). CDR1 MNHNY and CDR2 SVGAGI come from the germline V gene (reference sequence). Trimming cost V 2 bases and J 7 bases, with 17 bases left between them. This CDR3 has 15 residues. CDR3 bases: TGTGCCAGCAGTTACGCAACAGGCCACCTATTTGGCTACACCTTC. It is translated as CASSYATGHLFGYTF.

This sequence joins TRBV4-1 and TRBJ1-5; a possible D gene is TRBD1 (6 bases). V shed 1 base and J shed 2 bases, with 9 bases lying between them. This CDR3 region has 15 residues. CDR1 and CDR2 from the germline V gene are MGHRA and YSYEKL. The CDR3 DNA follows: TGCGCCAGCAGCCAAGCCAGGGGTGGCAATCAGCCCCAGCATTTT. This codes for CASSQARGGNQPQHF.

The chain recombines TRBV27 with TRBJ1-2; D unresolved. The CDR3 runs 12 residues. With 5 bases removed from V and 7 bases from J, the gap between germline ends came to 11 bases. CDR1 MNHEY and CDR2 SMNVEV come from the germline V gene (reference sequence). The CDR3 coding sequence is TGTGCCAGCAGTCCGGAGGGTGTTGGCTACACCTTC. Translated, it gives CASSPEGVGYTF.

J is TRBJ2-7 and V is TRBV11-2, with 16 bases lining up with TRBD2. The length of the CDR3 is 16 residues. With V trimmed by 1 base and J by 9 bases, 6 bases remained unmatched. CDR1 is SGHAT and CDR2 is FQNNGV in the germline V gene. CDR3 in amino acids: CASSLAGTSGRAGQYF. CDR3 DNA sequence: TGTGCCAGCAGCTTAGCCGGGACTAGCGGGAGGGCGGGGCAGTACTTC. The full variable domain, rest sourced from reference TRBV11-2 and TRBJ2-7, is EAGVAQSPRYKIIEKRQSVAFWCNPISGHATLYWYQQILGQGPKLLIQFQNNGVVDDSQLPKDRFSAERLKGVDSTLKIQPAKLEDSAVYLCASSLAGTSGRAGQYFGPGTRLTVT.

This clone was seen a single time. The V call is TRBV5-4, the J call TRBJ2-3; 9 bases agree with TRBD1. The CDR3 loop spans 15 amino acids. With V trimmed by 3 bases and J by 1 base, 3 bases remained unmatched. CDR1 SGHNT and CDR2 YYREEE come from the germline V gene (reference sequence). This CDR3 reads CASSWGQGGTDTQYF. For the CDR3, the DNA is TGTGCCAGCAGCTGGGGACAGGGTGGCACAGATACGCAGTATTTT.

The chain uses TRBV7-9 and TRBJ2-1, with 8 bases aligning to TRBD2. This CDR3 has 18 residues. V shed 1 base and J 7 bases; nucleotides not matched to a gene: 15. The germline V gene encodes CDR1 SEHNR and CDR2 FQNEAQ (reference sequence). Written as DNA, the CDR3 is TGTGCCAGCAGCTTAGGTGGTCTGAGGGGGACTAGGCGTAATGAGCAGTTCTTC. Protein product: CASSLGGLRGTRRNEQFF.

The chain uses TRBV14 and TRBJ2-7; D is ambiguous. The CDR3 has 15 residues. Trimming took 3 bases from V and 2 from J, leaving 14 bases between them. Germline V lookup: CDR1 SGHDN, CDR2 FVKESK. CDR3 in DNA: TGTGCCAGCAGCCACCAACAGACCAATACCTACGAGCAGTACTTC. This translates into CASSHQQTNTYEQYF.

The rearrangement joins TRBV4-1 to TRBJ2-7, with TRBD1 as a possible D gene (5 bases). Trimming cost V 6 bases and J 6 bases, with 24 bases left between them. Germline V gene data show CDR1 as MGHRA and CDR2 as YSYEKL. This CDR3 has 16 amino acids. CDR3 loop: CASRHRSSKGLPEQYF. CDR3 DNA sequence: TGCGCCAGCAGACACCGTAGCTCCAAGGGGCTCCCCGAGCAGTACTTC.

The CDR3 DNA reads as TGTGCCAGCAGTGAGGGTTTCGGACTAGCGGGCGACGGAACCTACGAGCAGTACTTC. Translation: CASSEGFGLAGDGTYEQYF. The chain links TRBV2 to TRBJ2-7, with TRBD2 identical over 11 bases. The germline V gene has CDR1 SNHLY and CDR2 FYNNEI. Germline trimming cut 3 bases from V and 2 bases from J; bases unmatched to any gene: 15. The CDR3 totals 19 residues.

This rearrangement joins TRBV6-5 to TRBJ1-1, with a tentative D call TRBD1 (6 bases). This CDR3 region has 15 residues. The V end lost 6 bases, the J end lost 3 bases, and 17 bases lay between the germline ends. Looked up from germline, CDR1 is MNHEY and CDR2 is SVGAGI. CDR3 residues: CASSRRGGGDTEAFF. CDR3 in DNA: TGTGCCAGCAGCCGCCGGGGCGGGGGCGACACTGAAGCTTTCTTT.

The chain uses TRBV28 and TRBJ1-1, with D tentatively TRBD1 (5 bases). The CDR3 spans 14 residues. Germline CDR1 is MDHEN and CDR2 is SYDVKM. With 3 bases removed from V and 3 bases from J, the gap between germline ends came to 11 bases. The DNA of the CDR3 is TGTGCCAGCAGTTTCGACAGAGAGTACACTGAAGCTTTCTTT. Protein sequence: CASSFDREYTEAFF. Together with reference TRBV28 and TRBJ1-1, the CDR3 gives the full variable domain: DVKVTQSSRYLVKRTGEKVFLECVQDMDHENMFWYRQDPGLGLRLIYFSYDVKMKEKGDIPEGYSVSREKKERFSLILESASTNQTSMYLCASSFDREYTEAFFGQGTRLTVV.

The chain carries TRBV6-1 and TRBJ2-1, with TRBD1 matching 10 bases. Germline trimming cut 5 bases from V and 3 bases from J; bases unmatched to any gene: 4. CDR1 is MNHNS, CDR2 SASEGT, per germline. This CDR3 has 15 amino acids. The CDR3 coding sequence is TGTGCCAGCAGTACCGGGACAGGGGACTACAATGAGCAGTTCTTC. Amino acid sequence: CASSTGTGDYNEQFF.

The chain uses TRBV6-5 and TRBJ2-3; 9 bases line up with TRBD2. Germline V gene data show CDR1 as MNHEY and CDR2 as SVGAGI. The CDR3 is 15 residues long. V shed 7 bases and J 7 bases; nucleotides not matched to a gene: 12. Here the CDR3 DNA reads TGTGCCAGCACCCCCGTGAGCGGGGGGAAGTATACGCAGTATTTT. Its translation: CASTPVSGGKYTQYF.

The rearrangement uses TRBV10-3 and TRBJ1-1, with D possibly TRBD1 on 5 matching bases. In germline, CDR1 is ENHRY, CDR2 SYGVKD. V shed 11 bases and J shed 1 base, with 14 bases lying between them. This CDR3 has 13 amino acids. The CDR3 region has the DNA TGTGCCGCGAGAGGAGGGGCGAACACTGAAGCTTTCTTT. Translation: CAARGGANTEAFF.

The rearrangement uses TRBV5-1 and TRBJ1-5; D gene uncertain. The ends were cut back, 7 bases at V and 4 bases at J, with 15 bases in the middle. The CDR3 is 14 residues long. Per germline, CDR1 SGHRS and CDR2 YFSETQ. The DNA for the CDR3 is TGCGCCAGCTCCGAAGGGAGAGATAATCAGCCCCAGCATTTT. This translates into CASSEGRDNQPQHF.

This CDR3 is CSVLTLGTGDGYTF. CDR3 DNA sequence: TGCAGCGTCCTCACCCTCGGGACAGGGGATGGCTACACCTTC. V gene TRBV29-1 combines with J gene TRBJ1-2, with 10 nucleotides matching TRBD1. With V trimmed by 6 bases and J by 6 bases, 10 bases remained unmatched. This CDR3 region has 14 residues. CDR1 and CDR2 (germline): SQVTM, ANQGSEA.

J is TRBJ2-6 and V is TRBV6-1; TRBD1 matches 7 bases. V lost 3 bases to trimming and J lost 0 bases; unmatched junction nucleotides: 5. The CDR3 runs 17 residues. Germline-derived CDR1 and CDR2 are MNHNS and SASEGT. CDR3 loop: CASSDYRGFSGANVLTF. CDR3 DNA: TGTGCCAGCAGTGACTACAGGGGCTTCTCTGGGGCCAACGTCCTGACTTTC.

This sequence joins TRBV5-4 and TRBJ2-7; 7 bases are shared with TRBD1. CDR3 length equals 14 residues. Germline V gene sequence: CDR1 SGHNT, CDR2 YYREEE (reference sequence). J was trimmed by 0 bases and V by 4 bases; bases with no gene match: 4. CDR3 nucleotides: TGTGCCAGCAGCGGGGACAGAAACTCCTACGAGCAGTACTTC. It yields the protein CASSGDRNSYEQYF. Looking up the rest from reference TRBV5-4 and TRBJ2-7 gives the full variable domain: ETGVTQSPTHLIKTRGQQVTLRCSSQSGHNTVSWYQQALGQGPQFIFQYYREEENGRGNFPPRFSGLQFPNYSSELNVNALELDDSALYLCASSGDRNSYEQYFGPGTRLTVT.

The chain combines TRBV28 with TRBJ1-5; TRBD1 agrees at 7 bases. V was clipped by 5 bases and J by 6 bases; unmatched bases: 16. The germline CDR1 and CDR2 sequences are MDHEN and SYDVKM. This CDR3 comprises 17 residues. CDR3 in amino acids: CASSHRDRPGRGQPQHF. The CDR3 nucleotides read TGTGCCAGCAGTCACCGGGACAGACCCGGCCGGGGTCAGCCCCAGCATTTT.

The CDR3 reads CASSLTRSYEQYF. CDR3 sequence (DNA): TGCGCCAGCAGCTTGACTAGGTCCTACGAGCAGTACTTC. The chain is built from TRBV5-1 and TRBJ2-7, with TRBD2 as a possible D gene (5 bases). The CDR3 has 13 amino acids. Germline V CDR1 and CDR2: SGHRS, YFSETQ. Trimming left V 1 base short and J 1 base short, with 6 bases between.

The chain joins TRBV4-1 to TRBJ1-5, with D perhaps TRBD1 (5 bases). Germline V lookup: CDR1 MGHRA, CDR2 YSYEKL. The CDR3 is 15 residues long. Trimming took 4 bases from V and 9 from J, leaving 19 bases between them. CDR3 DNA sequence: TGCGCCAGCAGCCTCCAAACCGACAGCCTGGGGCCCCAGCATTTT. It codes for CASSLQTDSLGPQHF.

This CDR3 is CASSESTVTDTQYF. The CDR3 bases are TGTGCCAGCAGTGAATCGACAGTCACAGATACGCAGTATTTT. The chain has TRBV2 and TRBJ2-3; TRBD1 might be the D (5 bases). Trimming cost V 2 bases and J 2 bases, with 8 bases left between them. The CDR3 has 14 amino acids. Germline V CDR1 and CDR2: SNHLY, FYNNEI. Using reference TRBV2 and TRBJ2-3 for the parts outside the CDR3, the full variable domain is EPEVTQTPSHQVTQMGQEVILRCVPISNHLYFYWYRQILGQKVEFLVSFYNNEISEKSEIFDDQFSVERPDGSNFTLKIRSTKLEDSAMYFCASSESTVTDTQYFGPGTRLTVL.

This clone was observed a single time. The rearrangement links TRBV2 to TRBJ2-3; D is perhaps TRBD1 (5 bases). The CDR3 spans 16 residues. From germline, CDR1 is SNHLY and CDR2 FYNNEI. V lost 2 bases and J lost 4, with 16 bases in between. CDR3 nucleotides: TGTGCCAGCAGTGAAAGTCCAGGGTATGTCGCAGATACGCAGTATTTT. Protein product: CASSESPGYVADTQYF.

This clone was counted a single time. The chain couples TRBV6-6 to TRBJ1-3; D gene unclear. The germline CDR1 and CDR2 sequences are MNHNY and SVGAGI (reference sequence). V dropped 5 bases and J dropped 2 bases, with 13 bases sitting between them. There are 15 residues in the CDR3. DNA for the CDR3: TGTGCCAGCAGTCCCAATTTAACACCTGGAAACACCATATATTTT. Its translation is CASSPNLTPGNTIYF.

This sequence joins TRBV15 and TRBJ1-1; 8 positions match TRBD1. CDR3 length: 14 residues. Germline V CDR1 and CDR2: LNHNV, YYDKDF (reference sequence). Trimming took 4 bases from V and 1 from J; bases not matched to a gene: 2. CDR3 sequence reads: CATSNGQGNTEAFF. In nucleotides, the CDR3 is TGTGCCACCAGCAACGGACAGGGGAACACTGAAGCTTTCTTT.

CDR3 in DNA: TGCGCCAGCAATCAGCGGGGGAGCACAGATACGCAGTATTTT. Its translation is CASNQRGSTDTQYF. The chain is built from TRBV5-1 and TRBJ2-3, with 8 nucleotides matching TRBD2. Germline V gene sequence: CDR1 SGHRS, CDR2 YFSETQ. The CDR3 loop spans 14 amino acids. J gave up 0 bases and V 6 bases, and 3 bases lay outside the gene matches.

The chain carries TRBV27 and TRBJ1-2; D ambiguous. CDR3 length: 13 amino acids. Germline CDR1 is MNHEY and CDR2 is SMNVEV (reference sequence). Trimming cost V 4 bases and J 2 bases, with 8 bases left between them. CDR3 sequence (DNA): TGTGCCAGCAGTTCAACGGTAAACTATGGCTACACCTTC. Encoded protein: CASSSTVNYGYTF.